Presented here are 22 T cell receptor beta chains from one specimen sequenced in a study of T cells in localized non-small cell lung cancer. Using immunoSEQ multiplex PCR, the repertoire was profiled, and TCRdb retains in-frame clones only, with some absent. The sample yields tens of thousands of clones, approximately 90% seen once. The source material was peripheral blood, sampled before any cancer treatment. Source of these receptors: a man aged 35-75 years with stage I lung adenocarcinoma.

As regards this clone: Other DNA sequences in this sample translate to the same CDR3. J is TRBJ2-3 and V is TRBV30; no definite D call. V lost 0 bases and J 2 bases, leaving 3 bases between the germline ends. There are 12 residues in the CDR3. Germline V gives CDR1 GTSNPN, CDR2 SVGIG (reference sequence). CDR3 in amino acids: CAWSVVTDTQYF. The CDR3 bases are TGTGCCTGGAGTGTGGTCACAGATACGCAGTATTTT. The complete variable domain, with remaining parts taken from reference TRBV30 and TRBJ2-3, reads SQTIHQWPATLVQPVGSPLSLECTVEGTSNPNLYWYRQAAGRGLQLLFYSVGIGQISSEVPQNLSASRPQDRQFILSSKKLLLSDSGFYLCAWSVVTDTQYFGPGTRLTVL.

This rearrangement joins TRBV6-6 to TRBJ1-1, with D possibly being TRBD1 (5 bases). The CDR3 covers 15 residues. CDR1 is MNHNY, CDR2 SVGAGI, per germline (reference sequence). Trimming removed 0 bases at V and 7 bases at J, with 15 bases between. CDR3 region: CASSYSRASQVEAFF. CDR3 nucleotide sequence: TGTGCCAGCAGTTACTCGAGGGCTTCACAGGTTGAAGCTTTCTTT.

The V and J genes are TRBV6-6 and TRBJ1-1, with 7 bases aligning to TRBD1. Per the germline V gene, CDR1 is MNHNY and CDR2 is SVGAGI (reference sequence). Losses at the gene ends were 5 bases for V and 2 bases for J; bases not matched to a gene: 8. The CDR3 covers 15 residues. DNA of the CDR3: TGTGCCAGCAGTACGCCTGGGACAGTAAACACTGAAGCTTTCTTT. This sequence encodes CASSTPGTVNTEAFF.

The CDR3 sequence: CASRRGTSGLTDTQYF. The DNA for the CDR3 is TGCGCCAGCAGACGAGGGACTAGCGGACTCACAGATACGCAGTATTTT. This chain uses TRBV5-1 with TRBJ2-3, with 11 bases identical to TRBD2. The length of the CDR3 is 16 residues. Trimming removed 5 bases from V and 2 bases from J; junction bases left unmatched: 7. In germline, CDR1 is SGHRS, CDR2 YFSETQ. Drawing the rest from reference TRBV5-1 and TRBJ2-3, the complete variable domain is KAGVTQTPRYLIKTRGQQVTLSCSPISGHRSVSWYQQTPGQGLQFLFEYFSETQRNKGNFPGRFSGRQFSNSRSEMNVSTLELGDSALYLCASRRGTSGLTDTQYFGPGTRLTVL.

This chain joins TRBV6-5 and TRBJ2-1; D is ambiguous. CDR1 and CDR2 (germline): MNHEY, SVGAGI. Trimming removed 2 bases from V and 5 bases from J, with 4 bases in between. The CDR3 contains 12 residues. CDR3 in DNA: TGTGCCAGCAGTTACCTTAACAATGAGCAGTTCTTC. As protein: CASSYLNNEQFF.

This clone was picked up a small number of times. This rearrangement joins TRBV4-1 to TRBJ2-2; TRBD2 agrees at 10 bases. The CDR3 totals 18 residues. V was clipped by 1 base and J by 5 bases; unmatched bases: 10. In germline, CDR1 is MGHRA, CDR2 YSYEKL. The CDR3 region is CASSQGGLAGVGTGELFF. The CDR3, as DNA: TGCGCCAGCAGCCAAGGGGGGCTAGCGGGAGTAGGGACCGGGGAGCTGTTTTTT.

The chain joins TRBV23-1 to TRBJ2-6; D is possibly TRBD2 (6 bases). TRBV23-1 has ORF status, its function being uncertain. Trimming left V 4 bases short and J 6 bases short, with 28 bases between. The CDR3 has 20 amino acids. This CDR3 is CASSPCSGDGFSREANVLTF. The CDR3 region has the DNA TGCGCCAGCAGTCCCTGCTCGGGGGACGGCTTTTCGAGGGAGGCCAACGTCCTGACTTTC.

CDR3 amino acids: CASSRIGLEQYF. For the CDR3, the DNA is TGTGCCAGCTCAAGGATAGGGCTGGAGCAGTACTTC. The chain has TRBV18 and TRBJ2-7; D unclear. Germline V gene data show CDR1 as KGHSH and CDR2 as LQKENI. The CDR3 has 12 residues. V dropped 5 bases and J dropped 7 bases, with 12 bases sitting between them.

The V gene is TRBV11-1, the J gene TRBJ1-1; the D is unclear. V gave up 0 bases and J gave up 2 bases, with 4 bases separating them. CDR1 is SGHAT and CDR2 is FQDESV in the germline V gene (reference sequence). The CDR3 length is 13 residues. CDR3 protein: CASSLAPNTEAFF. The CDR3 bases are TGTGCCAGCAGCTTAGCGCCAAACACTGAAGCTTTCTTT. Filled out from reference TRBV11-1 and TRBJ1-1, the complete variable domain reads EAEVAQSPRYKITEKSQAVAFWCDPISGHATLYWYRQILGQGPELLVQFQDESVVDDSQLPKDRFSAERLKGVDSTLKIQPAELGDSAMYLCASSLAPNTEAFFGQGTRLTVV.

This chain joins TRBV7-2 and TRBJ2-7; no clear D gene. The CDR3 has 12 residues. From germline, CDR1 is SGHTA and CDR2 FQGNSA. V dropped 6 bases and J dropped 3 bases, with 9 bases sitting between them. The CDR3 DNA is TGTGCCAGCAGATCGGACGGCTACGAGCAGTACTTC. Translated: CASRSDGYEQYF.

The gene calls are TRBV28 and TRBJ2-7, with 10 nucleotides matching TRBD2. This CDR3 region has 15 residues. Germline V gene lookup returns CDR1 MDHEN and CDR2 SYDVKM. With V trimmed by 0 bases and J by 4 bases, 3 bases remained unmatched. The CDR3, as DNA: TGTGCCAGCAGTTTATGGGGGACTAGCGTTTACGAGCAGTACTTC. It specifies CASSLWGTSVYEQYF.

The chain employs TRBV7-6 and TRBJ1-4, with D maybe TRBD1 (5 bases). The length of the CDR3 is 17 residues. Germline V gene data show CDR1 as SGHVS and CDR2 as FNYEAQ. Trimming shortened V by 1 base and J by 2 bases, and 14 bases separated the two germline ends. The chain's CDR3 is CASSLGVLGPTNEKLFF. The DNA for the CDR3 is TGTGCCAGCAGCTTAGGAGTACTGGGGCCGACTAATGAAAAACTGTTTTTT.

J is TRBJ2-1 and V is TRBV19; TRBD2 agrees at 12 bases. In germline, CDR1 is LNHDA, CDR2 SQIVND (reference sequence). This CDR3 has 15 residues. The ends lost 4 bases at V and 3 bases at J; junction bases unmatched: 1. The CDR3 loop is CASSTTSGSYNEQFF. The CDR3 coding sequence is TGTGCCAGTAGTACGACTAGCGGGAGCTACAATGAGCAGTTCTTC.

J is TRBJ2-1 and V is TRBV13; D is perhaps TRBD2 (7 bases). This CDR3 comprises 14 residues. Trimming took off 7 bases at V and 4 bases at J, with 14 bases between the two ends. CDR1 and CDR2 from the germline V gene are PRHDT and FYEKMQ (reference sequence). The CDR3 loop reads CASKLQGGYNEQFF. DNA for the CDR3: TGTGCCAGCAAACTACAGGGAGGGTACAATGAGCAGTTCTTC.

V usage is TRBV6-5 and J usage is TRBJ1-1, with 7 bases lining up with TRBD1. CDR3 length: 13 residues. Per germline, CDR1 MNHEY and CDR2 SVGAGI. Germline trimming cut 4 bases from V and 7 bases from J; bases unmatched to any gene: 6. The chain's CDR3 is CASSSGQNNEAFF. The CDR3 coding sequence is TGTGCCAGCAGTTCGGGACAGAATAATGAAGCTTTCTTT.

The V call is TRBV30, the J call TRBJ2-7; D is possibly TRBD2 (6 bases). This CDR3 contains 13 residues. Between the trimmed V and J ends, which lost 4 bases and 7 bases, there was a span of 17 bases. Germline V gene sequence: CDR1 GTSNPN, CDR2 SVGIG (reference sequence). The CDR3: CAWTGDSPGEQYF. CDR3 sequence (DNA): TGTGCCTGGACGGGGGACTCACCGGGGGAGCAGTACTTC. Using reference TRBV30 and TRBJ2-7 for the parts outside the CDR3, the full variable domain is SQTIHQWPATLVQPVGSPLSLECTVEGTSNPNLYWYRQAAGRGLQLLFYSVGIGQISSEVPQNLSASRPQDRQFILSSKKLLLSDSGFYLCAWTGDSPGEQYFGPGTRLTVT.

The chain has TRBV4-1 and TRBJ2-1; 13 bases map to TRBD2. This CDR3 region has 16 residues. Looked up from germline, CDR1 is MGHRA and CDR2 is YSYEKL. J gave up 7 bases and V 1 base, and 4 bases lay outside the gene matches. This CDR3 reads CASSQVLAGGRNEQFF. The CDR3, as DNA: TGCGCCAGCAGCCAAGTACTAGCGGGAGGGAGGAATGAGCAGTTCTTC.

This clone was detected a few times. The chain links TRBV2 to TRBJ1-4, with D possibly TRBD1 on 5 matching bases. The germline CDR1 and CDR2 sequences are SNHLY and FYNNEI. The CDR3 consists of 14 residues. Trimming removed 5 bases from V and 8 bases from J, with 15 bases in between. As DNA, the CDR3 is TGTGCCAGCAGTCTAGGACCCTGGGGGGAAAAACTGTTTTTT. Translating it yields CASSLGPWGEKLFF.

V usage is TRBV27 and J usage is TRBJ2-7; TRBD1 matches 9 bases. The germline CDR1 and CDR2 sequences are MNHEY and SMNVEV (reference sequence). CDR3 length: 15 residues. V lost 3 bases and J lost 5; bases outside the gene matches: 8. In nucleotides, the CDR3 is TGTGCCAGCAGTTTGGGACAGGGAGGATTCCACGAGCAGTACTTC. This translates into CASSLGQGGFHEQYF.

This clone appeared a single time. This chain links TRBV7-9 with TRBJ2-3; D might be TRBD2 (6 bases). Trimming took 2 bases from V and 1 from J, leaving 13 bases between them. Per germline, CDR1 SEHNR and CDR2 FQNEAQ (reference sequence). This CDR3 spans 16 amino acids. The CDR3 loop reads CASSLTGEEGTDTQYF. DNA of the CDR3: TGTGCCAGCAGCTTAACTGGGGAGGAAGGCACAGATACGCAGTATTTT.

The V and J genes are TRBV19 and TRBJ2-7; D unclear. Germline V gene lookup returns CDR1 LNHDA and CDR2 SQIVND (reference sequence). The CDR3 runs to 13 residues. The V and J ends lost 4 bases and 2 bases respectively, with 9 bases between them. CDR3 in amino acids: CASSSPGTYEQYF. In nucleotides, the CDR3 is TGTGCCAGTAGTAGCCCCGGAACCTACGAGCAGTACTTC.

The chain links TRBV27 to TRBJ1-1, with D tentatively TRBD1 (5 bases). CDR1 and CDR2 (germline): MNHEY, SMNVEV (reference sequence). The CDR3 runs to 13 residues. The V and J ends lost 6 bases and 1 base respectively, with 9 bases between them. This CDR3 is CASSRQSNTEAFF. The DNA for the CDR3 is TGTGCCAGCAGCCGACAGTCGAACACTGAAGCTTTCTTT.